The 21 T cell receptor beta chains in this list originate from one sample, sequenced in a study of shared clonotypes between healthy human individuals. Repertoires were generated with immunoSEQ multiplex PCR, while TCRdb's copy carries only in-frame clones and drops some. Among 2 million to 3 million clones listed, 93% were seen once. The sample taken for sequencing was naive CD4+ T cells from PBMCs. Indicated subset: CD45RA+ positively selected. The receptors derive from a man younger than 35 in good health. Some clones in this sample may be carry-over from other donors' samples.

The V call is TRBV5-4, the J call TRBJ2-3; D is possibly TRBD1 (6 bases). V shed 3 bases and J shed 0 bases, with 11 bases lying between them. CDR3 length equals 15 residues. Looked up from germline, CDR1 is SGHNT and CDR2 is YYREEE (reference sequence). Written as DNA, the CDR3 is TGTGCCAGCAGCTACCGGACAGCTAGCACAGATACGCAGTATTTT. Its protein product is CASSYRTASTDTQYF.

The rearrangement uses TRBV5-1 and TRBJ1-1; 8 positions agree with TRBD1. This CDR3 is 16 amino acids long. J lost 1 base, V lost 1 base, and 6 bases had no gene match. CDR1 and CDR2 from the germline V gene are SGHRS and YFSETQ. This chain's CDR3 is CASSLRGTGTNTEAFF. CDR3 coding DNA: TGCGCCAGCAGCTTGAGGGGGACAGGAACGAACACTGAAGCTTTCTTT.

This clone has only a few counts. This chain links TRBV28 with TRBJ1-1, with a possible D match to TRBD1 (6 bases). V gave up 8 bases and J gave up 6 bases, with 16 bases separating them. The CDR3 sequence is 13 residues long. Germline V gives CDR1 MDHEN, CDR2 SYDVKM. CDR3 amino acids: CASFGQSNAEAFF. The CDR3 bases are TGTGCCAGCTTCGGACAGTCAAACGCTGAAGCTTTCTTT.

V usage is TRBV6-5 and J usage is TRBJ1-1, with a weak D call TRBD1 (5 bases). CDR3 size: 15 residues. The V gene's germline CDR1 is MNHEY and CDR2 SVGAGI. Deletions cut 1 base from V and 9 bases from J, with 18 bases between. This CDR3 reads CASSYLSRGGEKAFF. The DNA of the CDR3 is TGTGCCAGCAGTTACTTATCTAGGGGCGGAGAGAAAGCTTTCTTT.

This chain joins TRBV7-2 and TRBJ1-2; TRBD1 matches at 8 bases. Germline CDR1 and CDR2: SGHTA and FQGNSA. CDR3 length: 14 residues. Trimming cost V 4 bases and J 5 bases; bases outside gene matches: 6. CDR3 sequence (DNA): TGTGCCAGCAGCTCAGGACAGGGAGGTTATGGCTACACCTTC. It encodes CASSSGQGGYGYTF.

The chain recombines TRBV28 with TRBJ2-7; 12 bases agree with TRBD2. V lost 8 bases to trimming and J lost 4 bases; unmatched junction nucleotides: 3. Germline assignment: CDR1 MDHEN and CDR2 SYDVKM. CDR3 length: 13 amino acids. The CDR3 nucleotides read TGTGCCAGCTCTAGCGGGAGGGTTTACGAGCAGTACTTC. This sequence encodes CASSSGRVYEQYF.

The chain is built from TRBV10-3 and TRBJ2-4; D is uncertain. Per the germline V gene, CDR1 is ENHRY and CDR2 is SYGVKD. This CDR3 has 13 residues. V lost 0 bases, J lost 3 bases, and 3 bases lay in between. CDR3 sequence (DNA): TGTGCCATCAGTGAGTCGAGCAAAAACATTCAGTACTTC. Its protein is CAISESSKNIQYF.

CDR3 sequence: CALLHWTSVAGGAGTGELFF. The CDR3 DNA sequence: TGTGCCCTGTTACACTGGACCTCTGTAGCGGGAGGGGCGGGGACCGGGGAGCTGTTTTTT. This chain uses TRBV30 with TRBJ2-2; 11 bases line up with TRBD2. Germline loops: CDR1 GTSNPN, CDR2 SVGIG (reference sequence). J was trimmed by 5 bases and V by 8 bases; bases with no gene match: 25. The CDR3 is made up of 20 amino acids.

This clone was counted a single time. This chain joins TRBV11-2 and TRBJ1-4; TRBD1 agrees at 8 bases. From germline, CDR1 is SGHAT and CDR2 FQNNGV. This CDR3 region has 16 residues. J lost 7 bases, V lost 5 bases, and 12 bases had no gene match. The CDR3, as DNA: TGTGCCAGCAGCCCCCTGATCGGACAGGGTGGTGAAAAACTGTTTTTT. It codes for CASSPLIGQGGEKLFF.

This clone came up a few times. The rearrangement joins TRBV5-1 to TRBJ1-6, with 9 nucleotides matching TRBD1. Per the germline V gene, CDR1 is SGHRS and CDR2 is YFSETQ. This CDR3 has 14 residues. V dropped 4 bases and J dropped 8; count of bases not matched to a gene: 4. The CDR3 is CASSAGTGYSPLHF. DNA for the CDR3: TGCGCCAGCAGCGCCGGGACAGGGTATTCACCCCTCCACTTT.

This sequence joins TRBV10-3 and TRBJ1-2, with TRBD1 as a possible D gene (5 bases). The CDR3 loop spans 18 amino acids. The germline CDR1 and CDR2 sequences are ENHRY and SYGVKD. Trimming took 3 bases from V and 0 from J, leaving 20 bases between them. This chain's CDR3 is CAISDPAGTRPSNYGYTF. As DNA, the CDR3 is TGTGCCATCAGTGACCCAGCCGGGACCAGACCTTCTAACTATGGCTACACCTTC.

The chain joins TRBV30 to TRBJ2-5; D is uncertain. Germline CDR1 is GTSNPN and CDR2 is SVGIG (reference sequence). The CDR3 consists of 17 residues. V lost 0 bases, J lost 2 bases, and 19 bases lay in between. CDR3 sequence reads: CAWSVLSWWAKQETQYF. CDR3 bases: TGTGCCTGGAGTGTACTCTCATGGTGGGCCAAACAAGAGACCCAGTACTTC.

Notes on this clone: The sample holds other DNA sequences that translate to the same CDR3. The gene calls are TRBV18 and TRBJ2-2; D gene uncertain. Trimming removed 2 bases from V and 4 bases from J, with 8 bases in between. The V gene's germline CDR1 is KGHSH and CDR2 LQKENI. The CDR3 totals 14 residues. The CDR3 loop reads CASSPVGSTGELFF. The CDR3, as DNA: TGTGCCAGCTCACCAGTGGGGTCCACCGGGGAGCTGTTTTTT.

As for this clone: Other DNA sequences in the sample encode the same CDR3. V and J are TRBV7-3 and TRBJ1-1; D not resolved. Trimming took 0 bases from V and 4 from J, leaving 6 bases between them. Germline V gene data show CDR1 as SGHTA and CDR2 as FQGTGA. The CDR3 is made up of 13 amino acids. The CDR3 sequence is CASSLTGGTEAFF. CDR3 sequence (DNA): TGTGCCAGCAGCTTAACTGGAGGCACTGAAGCTTTCTTT.

On this clone itself: This CDR3 is also generated by other DNA sequences in the sample. This chain uses TRBV5-1 with TRBJ1-2; D is ambiguous. This CDR3 has 13 amino acids. Germline-derived CDR1 and CDR2 are SGHRS and YFSETQ. The V end lost 0 bases, the J end lost 4 bases, and 7 bases lay between the germline ends. The CDR3, as DNA: TGCGCCAGCAGCTTGGGACAATCCTATGGCTACACCTTC. This codes for CASSLGQSYGYTF.

The V call is TRBV7-9, the J call TRBJ2-3; possibly TRBD1 for D (6 bases). The CDR3 extends over 14 amino acids. The germline gives CDR1 SEHNR, CDR2 FQNEAQ (reference sequence). Trimming cost V 11 bases and J 3 bases, with 18 bases left between them. The CDR3, as DNA: TGTGCCTCAACTAACAGGGTGCAGACAGATACGCAGTATTTT. Its translation: CASTNRVQTDTQYF.

The chain has TRBV5-4 and TRBJ1-1; D remains ambiguous. V was pared by 4 bases and J by 11 bases, with 18 bases between. This CDR3 has 13 amino acids. Germline lookup yields CDR1 SGHNT and CDR2 YYREEE (reference sequence). This chain's CDR3 is CASSPYGSFPAFF. Here the CDR3 DNA reads TGTGCCAGCAGCCCCTATGGGAGTTTTCCGGCTTTCTTT. The full variable domain, completed using reference TRBV5-4 and TRBJ1-1, is ETGVTQSPTHLIKTRGQQVTLRCSSQSGHNTVSWYQQALGQGPQFIFQYYREEENGRGNFPPRFSGLQFPNYSSELNVNALELDDSALYLCASSPYGSFPAFFGQGTRLTVV.

This clone was seen only once. The chain recombines TRBV28 with TRBJ2-2; D not resolved. The V end lost 8 bases, the J end lost 4 bases, and 14 bases lay between the germline ends. Germline V CDR1 and CDR2: MDHEN, SYDVKM. The CDR3 is made up of 14 amino acids. CDR3 residues: CASLSGYGTGELFF. In nucleotides, the CDR3 is TGTGCCAGCCTTTCTGGGTACGGCACCGGGGAGCTGTTTTTT.

The V and J genes are TRBV25-1 and TRBJ2-1; D call uncertain. The V end was cut by 9 bases, the J end by 5 bases, with 8 bases between. The CDR3 runs 11 residues. Germline CDR1 and CDR2: MGHDK and SYGVNS. This chain's CDR3 is CASVRNNEQFF. Written as DNA, the CDR3 is TGTGCCAGTGTACGAAACAATGAGCAGTTCTTC.

The CDR3 sequence: CAWTPPDRPYGYTF. CDR3 nucleotide sequence: TGTGCCTGGACCCCCCCGGACAGACCCTATGGCTACACCTTC. The rearrangement joins TRBV30 to TRBJ1-2; perhaps TRBD1 as D (6 bases). The CDR3 covers 14 residues. V was trimmed by 4 bases and J by 4 bases, leaving 16 bases between them. The germline CDR1 and CDR2 sequences are GTSNPN and SVGIG (reference sequence).

CDR3 sequence (DNA): TGCGCCAGCAGCTTAGGCTGGGGGGACAGCGATGAAAAACTGTTTTTT. Its protein is CASSLGWGDSDEKLFF. V gene TRBV5-1 combines with J gene TRBJ1-4; 7 positions match TRBD1. This CDR3 is 16 amino acids long. From germline, CDR1 is SGHRS and CDR2 YFSETQ. Losses at the gene ends were 2 bases for V and 6 bases for J; bases not matched to a gene: 10.